The rows below give T cell receptor beta chains drawn from one sample of a study of blood T cell repertoires in COVID-19. Profiling relied on immunoSEQ multiplex PCR, and the TCRdb table lists in-frame clones only, not all of them. The data hold roughly 220,000 clones, with approximately 80% observed a single time. Input material: peripheral blood. These receptors came from a woman in her thirties or forties who had recovered from COVID-19. Both conserved end residues are part of each CDR3. A D gene is named only where the DNA matches it firmly. Clone size, where shown, is once, few, many, or a class for clones that have expanded.

>15|-|TRBJ2-4|TRBD2|TRBV3-1/TRBV3-2
CASSRTSGERARQYF
TGTGCCAGCAGCCGGACTAGCGGGGAAAGAGCGCGTCAGTACTTC
>15|few|TRBJ1-5|-|TRBV30
CAWSHTGKLNQPQHF
TGTGCCTGGAGCCATACAGGGAAATTAAATCAGCCCCAGCATTTT
>15|-|TRBJ1-2|-|TRBV19
CASSIDPVGGSGYTF
TGTGCCAGTAGTATAGACCCCGTGGGAGGGTCTGGCTACACCTTC
>15|-|TRBJ1-2|-|TRBV7-2
CASSLWGIQGNGYTF
TGTGCCAGCAGCTTATGGGGGATACAGGGAAATGGCTACACCTTC
>13|-|TRBJ1-2|-|TRBV7-2
CASSLLWTGGYTF
TGTGCCAGCAGCTTATTATGGACGGGGGGCTACACCTTC
>14|-|TRBJ1-6|TRBD1|TRBV7-2
CASSFRQGDSPLHF
TGTGCCAGCAGCTTTAGACAGGGGGATTCACCCCTCCACTTT
>14|-|TRBJ1-1|TRBD1|TRBV6-5
CASNEQGVAGEAFF
TGTGCCAGCAACGAACAGGGGGTGGCGGGTGAAGCTTTCTTT
>14|-|TRBJ1-3|-|TRBV10-1
CASSEDNSGNTIYF
TGCGCCAGCAGTGAGGACAACTCTGGAAACACCATATATTTT
>14|-|TRBJ1-3|-|TRBV5-1
CASSPRSSGNTIYF
TGCGCCAGCAGCCCCCGGAGCTCTGGAAACACCATATATTTT
>15|few|TRBJ1-1|-|TRBV5-1
CASSPDGLTNTEAFF
TGCGCCAGCAGCCCGGACGGACTTACGAACACTGAAGCTTTCTTT
>14|-|TRBJ1-3|-|TRBV6-5
CASRPGLSGNTIYF
TGTGCCAGCAGGCCGGGGTTATCTGGAAACACCATATATTTT
>15|-|TRBJ2-3|TRBD1|TRBV19
CASSTPGTGKDTQYF
TGTGCCAGTAGTACCCCCGGGACAGGGAAAGATACGCAGTATTTT
>13|-|TRBJ1-1|-|TRBV7-9
CASSFQEGTEAFF
TGTGCCAGCAGCTTTCAGGAGGGGACTGAAGCTTTCTTT
>13|-|TRBJ2-7|TRBD2|TRBV11-2
CASSLGTSYEQYF
TGTGCCAGCAGCTTAGGGACTAGTTACGAGCAGTACTTC
>13|once|TRBJ2-5|-|TRBV4-3
CASSQALQETQYF
TGCGCCAGCAGCCAGGCCTTACAAGAGACCCAGTACTTC
>15|-|TRBJ1-2|TRBD1|TRBV19
CASSIAQGEFYGYTF
TGTGCCAGTAGTATAGCGCAGGGGGAATTCTATGGCTACACCTTC
>15|-|TRBJ2-2|-|TRBV7-9
CASSLSVGGTGELFF
TGTGCCAGCAGCCTATCGGTGGGGGGCACCGGGGAGCTGTTTTTT
>15|-|TRBJ1-1|-|TRBV29-1
CSVSRGPRADTEAFF
TGCAGCGTCTCAAGAGGGCCTCGTGCGGACACTGAAGCTTTCTTT
>14|-|TRBJ1-1|TRBD1|TRBV10-3
CAIAGGGMNTEAFF
TGTGCCATCGCAGGGGGAGGAATGAACACTGAAGCTTTCTTT
>15|-|TRBJ2-2|TRBD1|TRBV3-1/TRBV3-2
CASTRTGTNTGELFF
TGTGCCAGCACCCGGACAGGGACCAACACCGGGGAGCTGTTTTTT
>15|-|TRBJ1-1|-|TRBV6-5
CASTPPGQRRSEAFF
TGTGCCAGCACCCCCCCTGGACAGAGACGGTCTGAAGCTTTCTTT
>17|-|TRBJ1-2|TRBD1|TRBV5-4
CASSLGSGGTANYGYTF
TGTGCCAGCAGCTTGGGTTCAGGGGGGACAGCTAACTATGGCTACACCTTC
>10|-|TRBJ1-2|-|TRBV5-1
CASGGEGYTF
TGCGCCAGCGGAGGGGAGGGCTACACCTTC
>14|-|TRBJ1-3|-|TRBV18
CASSPGRSGNTIYF
TGTGCCAGCTCACCAGGGCGCTCTGGAAACACCATATATTTT
>19|-|TRBJ2-2|-|TRBV2
CASSDLGLGHNENTGELFF
TGTGCCAGCAGTGATTTGGGTCTGGGACACAACGAGAACACCGGGGAGCTGTTTTTT
>17|-|TRBJ1-4|-|TRBV18
CASSPPYRAPTNEKLFF
TGTGCCAGCTCACCACCGTACAGGGCCCCAACTAATGAAAAACTGTTTTTT
>11|-|TRBJ2-2|-|TRBV30
CAWSKGGELFF
TGTGCCTGGAGTAAGGGGGGGGAGCTGTTTTTT
>12|few|TRBJ2-3|-|TRBV24-1
CATSQGSDTQYF
TGTGCCACCAGTCAGGGGTCAGATACGCAGTATTTT